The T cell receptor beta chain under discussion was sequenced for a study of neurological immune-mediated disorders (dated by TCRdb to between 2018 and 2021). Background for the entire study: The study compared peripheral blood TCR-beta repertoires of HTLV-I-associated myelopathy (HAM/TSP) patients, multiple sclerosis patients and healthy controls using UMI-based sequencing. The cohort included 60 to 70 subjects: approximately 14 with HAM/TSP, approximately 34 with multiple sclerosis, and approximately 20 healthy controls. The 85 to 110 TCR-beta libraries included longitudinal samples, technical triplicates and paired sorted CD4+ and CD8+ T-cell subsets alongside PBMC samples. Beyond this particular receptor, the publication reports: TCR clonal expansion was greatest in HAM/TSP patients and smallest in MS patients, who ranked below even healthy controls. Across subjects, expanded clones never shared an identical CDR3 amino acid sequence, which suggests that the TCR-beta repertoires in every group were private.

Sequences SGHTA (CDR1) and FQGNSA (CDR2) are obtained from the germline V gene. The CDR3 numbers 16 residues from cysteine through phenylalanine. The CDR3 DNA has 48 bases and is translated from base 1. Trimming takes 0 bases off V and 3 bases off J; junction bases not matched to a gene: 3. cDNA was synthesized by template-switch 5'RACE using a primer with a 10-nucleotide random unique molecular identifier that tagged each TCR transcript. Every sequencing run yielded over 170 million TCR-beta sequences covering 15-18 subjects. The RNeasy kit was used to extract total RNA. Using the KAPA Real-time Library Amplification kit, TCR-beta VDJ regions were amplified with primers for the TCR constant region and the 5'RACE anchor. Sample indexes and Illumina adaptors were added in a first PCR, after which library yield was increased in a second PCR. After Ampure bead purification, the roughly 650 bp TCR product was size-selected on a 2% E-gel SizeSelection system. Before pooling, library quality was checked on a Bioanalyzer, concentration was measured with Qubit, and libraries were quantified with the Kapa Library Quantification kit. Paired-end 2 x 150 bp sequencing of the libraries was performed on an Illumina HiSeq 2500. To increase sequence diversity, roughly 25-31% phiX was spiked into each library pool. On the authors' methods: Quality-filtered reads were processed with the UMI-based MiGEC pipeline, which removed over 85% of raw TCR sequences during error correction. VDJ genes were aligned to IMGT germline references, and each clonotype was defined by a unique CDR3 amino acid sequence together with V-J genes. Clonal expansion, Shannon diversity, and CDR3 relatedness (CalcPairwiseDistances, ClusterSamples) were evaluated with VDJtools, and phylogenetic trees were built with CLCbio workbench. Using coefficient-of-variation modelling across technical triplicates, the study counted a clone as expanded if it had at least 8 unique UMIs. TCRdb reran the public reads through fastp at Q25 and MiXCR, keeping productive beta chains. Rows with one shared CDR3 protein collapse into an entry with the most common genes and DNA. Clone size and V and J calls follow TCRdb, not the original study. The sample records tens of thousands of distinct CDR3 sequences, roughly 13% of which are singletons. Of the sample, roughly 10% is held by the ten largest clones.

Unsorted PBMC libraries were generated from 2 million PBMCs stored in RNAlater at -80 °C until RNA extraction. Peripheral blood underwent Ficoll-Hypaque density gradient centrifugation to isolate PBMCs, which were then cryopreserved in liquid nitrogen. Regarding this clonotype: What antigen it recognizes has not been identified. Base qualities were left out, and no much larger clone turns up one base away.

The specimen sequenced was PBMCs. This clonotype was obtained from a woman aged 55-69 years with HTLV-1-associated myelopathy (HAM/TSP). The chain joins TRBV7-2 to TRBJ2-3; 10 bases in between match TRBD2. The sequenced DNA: TGTGCCAGCAGCTTAGCGTCTAGCGGGAGTACAGATACGCAGTATTTT. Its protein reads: CASSLASSGSTDTQYF.